One T cell receptor beta chain is described in this entry. Its antigen is as yet unknown. This sample is drawn from a study of cytomegalovirus exposure and HLA in healthy donors. Study summary: There were 350 to 450 genotyped donors. Of these, about 80% fell in the genetic ancestry cluster associated with self-reported Caucasian donors. Study conclusions and caveats: In a later analysis, common viral pathogens appeared linked to several of the most significant clusters. The classifier was said to identify cytomegalovirus status with high specificity and sensitivity. In vitro testing confirmed a few CMV-associated chains as specific for CMV antigens.

The PCR ran on 60 Vbeta and 13 Jbeta primers. Measured with immunoSEQ multiplex PCR; TCRdb has only the in-frame clones, and not every one. The sample lists under 100,000 clones, around 76% seen once, with around 6.4% in the top ten. Trimming removed 0 bases from V and 15 bases from J; junction bases left unmatched: 4. CDR1 and CDR2 from the germline V gene are SQVTM and ANQGSEA. The CDR3 consists of 11 residues. The sequence was collected from a man between 18 and 29 years old in good health and CMV-seropositive. The chain joins TRBV29-1 to TRBJ2-1; 8 bases line up with TRBD1. The sequencing sample was made of PBMCs. This CDR3 is CSVEEGDRMFF. CDR3 in DNA: TGCAGCGTTGAAGAGGGGGACAGGATGTTCTTC.